This T cell receptor beta chain was documented in a study of Graves' ophthalmopathy and Graves' hyperthyroidism. The TCR beta CDR3 regions underwent amplification from RNA transcripts. In the first round, RT-PCR was carried out with HTBI primers, and a multiplex PCR formed the second round. TCRdb redid the calling of the multiplex PCR reads with MiXCR, one entry per CDR3 protein. The sample consists of some 1.1 million distinct CDR3 sequences, roughly two fifths of them appearing once. This CDR3 has 12 residues. CDR1 is MNHEY, CDR2 SVGAGI, per germline. V was pared by 5 bases and J by 13 bases, with 12 bases between. Other autoimmune diseases, uncontrolled infections, pregnancy or lactation ruled patients out of participation. Clinicians diagnosed using symptoms, serum thyroxine, TRAb, thyroid ultrasound and orbital computed tomography. Study-wide results and caveats: Ophthalmopathy could be told apart from stable hyperthyroidism by a 13-signature model (about 88% sensitivity, around 84% specificity). Most expanded clonotypes in thyroid above 0.001 frequency also showed up in blood.

Comment on this clonotype: Its antigen is still unknown.

This chain connects TRBV6-5 to TRBJ1-6; D unresolved. The source of this sequence is an adult man with Graves' hyperthyroidism. Sequenced input: peripheral blood or thyroid tissue (not recorded which). CDR3 in DNA: TGTGCCAGCAGTGGGGAAAGGTGGCCCCTCCACTTT. This gives the protein CASSGERWPLHF.